Listed here are 25 T cell receptor beta chains from one sample, sequenced in a study of T cell changes during pregnancy in multiple sclerosis. Profiled with immunoSEQ multiplex PCR; TCRdb holds only in-frame clones, not every one. Seen here are approximately 47,000 clones, about 87% observed once, and the top ten hold around 1.9%. Material: peripheral blood, obtained in the first trimester of pregnancy. The receptor source for this set is a female donor with multiple sclerosis, enrolled in a pregnancy study.

This clone was recorded a few times. V usage is TRBV10-3 and J usage is TRBJ1-1; unclear D gene. CDR3 length equals 13 residues. V dropped 6 bases and J dropped 1 base, with 9 bases sitting between them. Germline V gives CDR1 ENHRY, CDR2 SYGVKD. For the CDR3, the DNA is TGTGCCATCAGAACAACCGAGAACACTGAAGCTTTCTTT. This sequence encodes CAIRTTENTEAFF.

J is TRBJ2-1 and V is TRBV30; the D gene is possibly TRBD2 (6 bases). Germline CDR1 GTSNPN, CDR2 SVGIG (reference sequence). The V end lost 0 bases, the J end lost 10 bases, and 13 bases lay between the germline ends. The CDR3 contains 13 residues. This chain's CDR3 is CAWSVGRGREQFF. CDR3 coding DNA: TGTGCCTGGAGTGTAGGGCGGGGTAGAGAGCAGTTCTTC.

This chain links TRBV11-1 with TRBJ2-2; possible D gene TRBD1, 8 bases. CDR1 and CDR2 (germline): SGHAT, FQDESV (reference sequence). This CDR3 spans 16 amino acids. The V and J ends lost 4 bases and 3 bases respectively, with 15 bases between them. The CDR3 DNA sequence: TGTGCCAGCAGCTCTAACAGGGGGAGGGACACCGGGGAGCTGTTTTTT. Residues: CASSSNRGRDTGELFF.

This chain connects TRBV18 to TRBJ1-2; no reliable D call. The CDR3 spans 14 residues. CDR1 is KGHSH, CDR2 LQKENI, per germline. V lost 2 bases, J lost 2 bases, and 9 bases lay in between. The CDR3 loop reads CASSPFGGNYGYTF. CDR3 DNA sequence: TGTGCCAGCTCACCATTCGGAGGGAACTATGGCTACACCTTC.

CDR3 coding DNA: TGTGCCAGCGGCCACGTTGAGCAGTTCTTC. It yields the protein CASGHVEQFF. The chain uses TRBV28 and TRBJ2-1; D not resolved. The CDR3 is 10 amino acids. The V and J ends lost 8 bases and 9 bases respectively, with 8 bases between them. CDR1 is MDHEN and CDR2 is SYDVKM in the germline V gene.

CDR3 nucleotide sequence: TGTGCCAGCAGCTTAAGGCCCGACGAGCAGTACTTC. Protein product: CASSLRPDEQYF. V usage is TRBV7-3 and J usage is TRBJ2-7; D uncertain. This CDR3 contains 12 residues. Deletions cut 1 base from V and 5 bases from J, with 6 bases between. Germline lookup yields CDR1 SGHTA and CDR2 FQGTGA.

The gene calls are TRBV27 and TRBJ2-1, with 7 bases matching TRBD1. V lost 7 bases to trimming and J lost 0 bases; unmatched junction nucleotides: 9. Germline CDR1 is MNHEY and CDR2 is SMNVEV (reference sequence). The CDR3 runs to 16 residues. CDR3 nucleotide sequence: TGTGCCAGCACCCCAACAGGGGCGAGCTCCTACAATGAGCAGTTCTTC. It is translated as CASTPTGASSYNEQFF.

The chain joins TRBV10-3 to TRBJ2-1; tentative D call: TRBD1 (5 bases). This CDR3 region has 13 residues. Per germline, CDR1 ENHRY and CDR2 SYGVKD. Trimming took off 11 bases at V and 4 bases at J, with 15 bases between the two ends. CDR3 nucleotides: TGTGCCCTCTCCAGGGTCCTTTACAATGAGCAGTTCTTC. Protein: CALSRVLYNEQFF.

The V call is TRBV4-3, the J call TRBJ2-1; D is undetermined. Between the trimmed V and J ends, which lost 3 bases and 2 bases, there was a span of 11 bases. The CDR3 is 15 amino acids. Germline-derived CDR1 and CDR2 are LGHNA and YSLEER. The DNA of the CDR3 is TGCGCCAGCAGCCAGGAAGTTCGGGCCTACAATGAGCAGTTCTTC. Amino acid sequence: CASSQEVRAYNEQFF.

This chain joins TRBV18 and TRBJ2-3; a possible D gene is TRBD1 (6 bases). The length of the CDR3 is 15 residues. CDR1 is KGHSH and CDR2 is LQKENI in the germline V gene. The V end lost 3 bases, the J end lost 2 bases, and 12 bases lay between the germline ends. The CDR3 loop reads CASSPLGDNTDTQYF. In nucleotides, the CDR3 is TGTGCCAGCTCACCCTTAGGGGACAACACAGATACGCAGTATTTT.

The rearrangement uses TRBV7-2 and TRBJ1-4; 8 nucleotides match TRBD1. With 0 bases clipped from V and 8 bases from J, the junction kept 8 bases outside the gene matches. Germline CDR1 and CDR2: SGHTA and FQGNSA. The CDR3 contains 16 residues. The CDR3 DNA follows: TGTGCCAGCAGCTTAGCCCGGGACAGGTTGAACGAAAAACTGTTTTTT. The encoded protein is CASSLARDRLNEKLFF.

V gene TRBV6-1 combines with J gene TRBJ1-4, with 9 bases lining up with TRBD1. J gave up 1 base and V 6 bases, and 3 bases lay outside the gene matches. This CDR3 has 15 residues. The germline CDR1 and CDR2 sequences are MNHNS and SASEGT. The CDR3 reads CASRTGGGTNEKLFF. CDR3 in DNA: TGTGCCAGCAGGACAGGGGGGGGAACTAATGAAAAACTGTTTTTT.

The chain has TRBV6-1 and TRBJ1-5, with a tentative D call TRBD1 (5 bases). Looked up from germline, CDR1 is MNHNS and CDR2 is SASEGT. The CDR3 spans 16 residues. The V gene lost 2 bases and the J gene lost 11 bases, with 22 bases spanning the gap. The CDR3 nucleotides are TGTGCCAGCAGTGAATCTGGGACGGCCGTCCGCGGGGCCCAGCATTTT. Residues: CASSESGTAVRGAQHF.

DNA of the CDR3: TGTGCCAGCAGCTTAGGGGGGCTTTATAATTCACCCCTCCACTTT. Translating it yields CASSLGGLYNSPLHF. The chain couples TRBV11-2 to TRBJ1-6; TRBD1 is a possible D gene (6 bases). The CDR3 loop spans 15 amino acids. Germline V gives CDR1 SGHAT, CDR2 FQNNGV. With 1 base removed from V and 4 bases from J, the gap between germline ends came to 8 bases.

The chain employs TRBV12-5 and TRBJ1-5; 7 bases are a match to TRBD1. Trimming cost V 4 bases and J 0 bases; bases outside gene matches: 9. This CDR3 contains 17 residues. Germline V gene data show CDR1 as LGHNT and CDR2 as FRNRAP. As DNA, the CDR3 is TGTGCTAGTGGTTGGAGGACAGGTCCTTATAGCAATCAGCCCCAGCATTTT. Amino acid sequence: CASGWRTGPYSNQPQHF.

V usage is TRBV5-1 and J usage is TRBJ2-5; D is possibly TRBD2 (6 bases). The ends were cut back, 6 bases at V and 5 bases at J, with 14 bases in the middle. Germline V gene sequence: CDR1 SGHRS, CDR2 YFSETQ. The CDR3 is 13 amino acids. CDR3 residues: CASTLGLAETQYF. For the CDR3, the DNA is TGCGCCAGCACCCTGGGCCTAGCGGAGACCCAGTACTTC.

The rearrangement joins TRBV19 to TRBJ1-1, with 7 positions matching TRBD1. Germline-derived CDR1 and CDR2 are LNHDA and SQIVND (reference sequence). Trimming at V came to 9 bases and at J to 1 base, leaving 2 bases not matched to a gene. The CDR3 runs 12 residues. The DNA for the CDR3 is TGTGCCAGCCGGGACAGGAACACTGAAGCTTTCTTT. This sequence encodes CASRDRNTEAFF.

This clone was recorded once. V and J are TRBV10-1 and TRBJ1-1, with a tentative D call TRBD1 (6 bases). CDR1 is WNHNN, CDR2 SYGVQD, per germline (reference sequence). The CDR3 runs 16 residues. Trimming removed 5 bases from V and 1 base from J, with 17 bases in between. CDR3 sequence (DNA): TGCGCCAGCAGTAATTACAGGGATTCTGGGAACACTGAAGCTTTCTTT. Translating gives CASSNYRDSGNTEAFF.

This chain links TRBV5-1 with TRBJ1-1, with D maybe TRBD1 (6 bases). V shed 2 bases and J shed 6 bases, with 11 bases lying between them. The length of the CDR3 is 13 residues. Per the germline V gene, CDR1 is SGHRS and CDR2 is YFSETQ. The CDR3 reads CASSFLRGSEAFF. The CDR3 nucleotides read TGCGCCAGCAGCTTCCTCAGGGGATCTGAAGCTTTCTTT.

As concerns this clone: The junction differs from germline at one of its ends, possibly a read error. V usage is TRBV4-1 and J usage is TRBJ1-1; D may be TRBD1 (6 bases). The CDR3 is made up of 15 amino acids. Germline loops: CDR1 MGHRA, CDR2 YSYEKL. This CDR3 reads CASSQEIMGDTEAFF. In DNA, the CDR3 is TGCGCCAGCAGCCAAGAGATTATGGGGGACACTGAGGCTTTCTTT.

The J gene is TRBJ2-7, the V gene TRBV27; TRBD1 matches at 9 bases. The V gene end was trimmed by 8 bases and the J gene end by 3 bases; junction bases not matched to a gene: 8. The CDR3 is 14 amino acids. Per the germline V gene, CDR1 is MNHEY and CDR2 is SMNVEV (reference sequence). This CDR3 is CASGWTGAIYEQYF. The CDR3 region has the DNA TGTGCCAGCGGGTGGACAGGGGCGATCTACGAGCAGTACTTC.

This chain uses TRBV30 with TRBJ1-5; D might be TRBD1 (5 bases). The germline V gene has CDR1 GTSNPN and CDR2 SVGIG (reference sequence). Trimming cost V 2 bases and J 4 bases, with 9 bases left between them. The CDR3 is 13 residues long. CDR3 in DNA: TGTGCCTGGAGTACTGACAGTAATCAGCCCCAGCATTTT. Translation gives CAWSTDSNQPQHF.

The chain links TRBV4-3 to TRBJ1-3; 7 nucleotides agree with TRBD1. V lost 1 base and J lost 4; bases outside the gene matches: 7. In germline, CDR1 is LGHNA, CDR2 YSLEER. This CDR3 is built from 16 residues. DNA of the CDR3: TGCGCCAGCAGCCAAGTTAAAGGGGGCCTCGGAAACACCATATATTTT. This gives the protein CASSQVKGGLGNTIYF.

J is TRBJ1-4 and V is TRBV9, with D tentatively TRBD1 (6 bases). The germline V gene has CDR1 SGDLS and CDR2 YYNGEE. The CDR3 length is 14 residues. With 3 bases removed from V and 7 bases from J, the gap between germline ends came to 13 bases. The CDR3 coding sequence is TGTGCCAGCAGCGGAGGGGGGGTAGCTGAAAAACTGTTTTTT. Protein: CASSGGGVAEKLFF.

The chain recombines TRBV10-3 with TRBJ2-1, with 8 bases matching TRBD2. The CDR3 contains 13 residues. Trimming at V came to 6 bases and at J to 6 bases, leaving 4 bases not matched to a gene. The V gene's germline CDR1 is ENHRY and CDR2 SYGVKD. The CDR3 region has the DNA TGTGCCATCAGGGGCGGACTAGCCAATGAGCAGTTCTTC. It specifies CAIRGGLANEQFF.